This record looks at one T cell receptor beta chain sequence and its context. An end of the junction does not agree with germline; a read error may underlie this. The source of the sample is a study of blood T cell repertoires in COVID-19. Study summary: Whether acute or convalescent, the COVID-19 samples came from the United States, Italy and Spain. The analysed material was cDNA or gDNA that came from T cells, B-cell-depleted T cells, or PBMCs.

The CDR3 runs to 16 residues. Per germline, CDR1 SSHAT and CDR2 FNYEAQ (reference sequence). Clones were read by immunoSEQ multiplex PCR, and TCRdb kept only the in-frame ones, dropping some. The sample lists approximately 150,000 clones, over 70% occurring once. Sequencing was done on a sample of peripheral blood. The V and J genes are TRBV7-7 and TRBJ2-2; TRBD2 aligns across 14 bases. This TCR was recovered from a man in his fifties who had recovered from COVID-19. CDR3 protein: CASSPTSGGAHGELFF. Written as DNA, the CDR3 is TGTGCTAGCAGTCCGACTAGCGGGGGGGCCCACGGGGAGCTGTTTTTT.